Listed below are T cell receptor beta chains from one sample, sequenced in a study of CD8 T cells in ankylosing spondylitis. TCRdb called the 5' RACE reads again in MiXCR, with one record for every CDR3 protein. The sample yields under 950,000 distinct CDR3 sequences, around 20% seen once. The sample was blood, either unsorted or a sorted T cell fraction (not recorded which). The receptors here all came from a male donor with ankylosing spondylitis. Each CDR3 is given with its conserved first and last residue. A D gene is named only where the DNA matches it firmly. Clone size is not always given. Where it is, it says once, few, many or a class for expanded clones.

d_gene | j_gene | v_gene | abundance | CDR3nt | CDR3aa
TRBD1 | TRBJ2-1 | TRBV27 | . | TGTGCCAGCAGCGCCGGGACAGGGTTATGGGAGCAGTTCTTC | CASSAGTGLWEQFF
TRBD2 | TRBJ2-7 | TRBV27 | . | TGTGCCAGCAATTCTCTAGCGGGAGGGAGCTACGAGCAGTACTTC | CASNSLAGGSYEQYF
. | TRBJ1-2 | TRBV7-2 | few | TGTGCCAGCAGCTTAGAGCGGGCTAAAGGTGGCTACACCTTC | CASSLERAKGGYTF
TRBD1 | TRBJ2-1 | TRBV3-1 | . | TGTGCCAGCAGCCCGAGGCGGGCGGGGACAGGGGACAATGAGCAGTTCTTC | CASSPRRAGTGDNEQFF
. | TRBJ2-1 | TRBV7-2 | . | TGTGCCAGCGGCTCGCGGGTGTCTTACAATGAGCAGTTCTTC | CASGSRVSYNEQFF
TRBD1 | TRBJ1-1 | TRBV30 | . | TGTGCCTGGAGTGTAGGAAGAACAGGGGGAACTGAAGCTTTCTTT | CAWSVGRTGGTEAFF
TRBD2 | TRBJ2-1 | TRBV5-6 | . | TGTGCCAGCAGCTTGGCGTCGGGGGGACCCTCCTACAATGAGCAGTTCTTC | CASSLASGGPSYNEQFF
TRBD1 | TRBJ1-1 | TRBV5-1 | . | TGCGCCAGCAGCTTGGGTTCAGGGGGTGAAGCTTTCTTT | CASSLGSGGEAFF
. | TRBJ2-5 | TRBV18 | many | TGTGCCAGCTCACCAGCGCTGGGAGAGACCCAGTACTTC | CASSPALGETQYF
. | TRBJ2-3 | TRBV11-2 | few | TGTGCCAGCAGCCTGGGGGGATTCACAGATACGCAGTATTTT | CASSLGGFTDTQYF
. | TRBJ2-5 | TRBV20-1 | few | TGCAGTGCCAAACCGGGTCTAGCGTCCCAAGAGACCCAGTACTTC | CSAKPGLASQETQYF
TRBD1 | TRBJ2-5 | TRBV10-3 | . | TGTGCCATCAGTGAGGGACAGGAGCAAGAGACCCAGTACTTC | CAISEGQEQETQYF
. | TRBJ2-5 | TRBV29-1 | . | TGCAGCGTTGTTGGGCAGTCGCAAAAGACCCAGTACTTC | CSVVGQSQKTQYF
. | TRBJ2-1 | TRBV7-3 | . | TGTGCCAGCAGCCCCATGGGGCGTGTCTTGGATGAGCAGTTCTTC | CASSPMGRVLDEQFF
. | TRBJ2-3 | TRBV30 | . | TGTGCCTGGAGTCCCTCTAGAGATACGCAGTATTTT | CAWSPSRDTQYF
. | TRBJ1-5 | TRBV2 | . | TGTGCCAGCAGTGAAAATAAAAGGGGAAGTCAGCCCCAGCATTTT | CASSENKRGSQPQHF
. | TRBJ2-3 | TRBV7-9 | many | TGTGCCAGCAGCCCGGCCCTCCGCACAGATACGCAGTATTTT | CASSPALRTDTQYF
TRBD1 | TRBJ2-1 | TRBV29-1 | . | TGCAGCGTTGCAACAGGGGGTAGGTCCTACAATGAGCAGTTCTTC | CSVATGGRSYNEQFF
TRBD1 | TRBJ1-1 | TRBV4-2 | few | TGTGCCAGCAGCCAAGAAGAGGGGGCGAGCACTGAAGCTTTCTTT | CASSQEEGASTEAFF
. | TRBJ2-3 | TRBV29-1 | few | TGCAGCGTTGAAGGCACAGTGAAGAGCACAGATACGCAGTATTTT | CSVEGTVKSTDTQYF
TRBD1 | TRBJ2-7 | TRBV5-8 | . | TGTGCCAGCAGTTACAGGGGCGCACACCAATACGAGCAGTACTTC | CASSYRGAHQYEQYF
TRBD1 | TRBJ2-5 | TRBV10-3 | . | TGTGCCATCAGTGAGTCGAACAGTAGAGGGGGCGAGACCCAGTACTTC | CAISESNSRGGETQYF
. | TRBJ2-3 | TRBV11-2 | few | TGTGCCAGCAGCTCGGCGCCGGGCCCGTTAGGGACGCAGTATTTT | CASSSAPGPLGTQYF
TRBD1 | TRBJ2-4 | TRBV20-1 | . | TGCAGTGCTAGATCACCGGGACAGGGGAAAAACATTCAGTACTTC | CSARSPGQGKNIQYF
. | TRBJ2-2 | TRBV4-2 | . | TGTGCCAGCAGCCACATCCTACTAGGCTACGGGGAGCTGTTTTTT | CASSHILLGYGELFF
. | TRBJ1-1 | TRBV7-2 | few | TGTGCCAGCAGCTTAGCGCCGGGTGGGAGAGCTGAAGCTTTCTTT | CASSLAPGGRAEAFF
. | TRBJ2-3 | TRBV29-1 | few | TGCAGCGTTGAAGGAGACGGTGAGGGCACAGATACGCAGTATTTT | CSVEGDGEGTDTQYF
. | TRBJ2-2 | TRBV12-3/TRBV12-4 | many | TGTGCCAGTGGGGGAAACACCGGGGAGCTGTTTTTT | CASGGNTGELFF
. | TRBJ2-7 | TRBV6-6 | few | TGTGCCAGCAGTTACTCGGACCAGGGGGAGCAGTACTTC | CASSYSDQGEQYF
TRBD1 | TRBJ2-3 | TRBV27 | few | TGTGCCAGCAGTTTTTCGGGACAGGGTTTAGATACGCAGTATTTT | CASSFSGQGLDTQYF
. | TRBJ1-2 | TRBV12-3/TRBV12-4 | few | TGTGCCAGCAGTTTGAACGCTGCAGGGTGGAACTATGGCTACACCTTC | CASSLNAAGWNYGYTF
. | TRBJ2-7 | TRBV5-1 | . | TGCGCCAGCAGCTTGGAGCCAGCGGTGAGCTCCTACGAGCAGTACTTC | CASSLEPAVSSYEQYF
. | TRBJ2-3 | TRBV7-3 | few | TGTGCCAGCAGCTTAACTCACAGGGTGGGCACAGATACGCAGTATTTT | CASSLTHRVGTDTQYF
TRBD2 | TRBJ2-1 | TRBV6-2/TRBV6-3 | . | TGTGCCAGCAGTGGACTAGCGGGAGAAGGCGATGAGCAGTTCTTC | CASSGLAGEGDEQFF
. | TRBJ2-1 | TRBV3-1 | few | TGTGCCAGCAGCCTTGACCTAAACTACAATGAGCAGTTCTTC | CASSLDLNYNEQFF
. | TRBJ1-3 | TRBV12-3/TRBV12-4 | few | TGTGCCAGCAGCCCTACGGGACGCTCTGGAAACACCATATATTTT | CASSPTGRSGNTIYF
. | TRBJ2-7 | TRBV9 | few | TGTGCCAGCAGCGAGACGGACTCAGCCATCTACGAGCAGTACTTC | CASSETDSAIYEQYF
TRBD2 | TRBJ2-1 | TRBV29-1 | . | TGCAGCTATAATCGGGAGGGCCTCTACAATGAGCAGTTCTTC | CSYNREGLYNEQFF
TRBD1 | TRBJ1-6 | TRBV20-1 | few | TGCAGTGCCCAGGGGGCACGAAATTCACCCCTCCACTTT | CSAQGARNSPLHF
. | TRBJ1-1 | TRBV29-1 | . | TGCAGCGATATATGCTGCTGTCTTATGAACACTGAAGCTTTCTTT | CSDICCCLMNTEAFF
. | TRBJ1-3 | TRBV5-6 | . | TGTGCCAGCAGCTTAAGGGATATCGGCGGTAACACCATATATTTT | CASSLRDIGGNTIYF
. | TRBJ2-6 | TRBV5-1 | many | TGCGCCAGCAGCCTGGGATCGGAGACTGGGGCCAACGTCCTGACTTTC | CASSLGSETGANVLTF
. | TRBJ2-1 | TRBV19 | few | TGTGCCAGTAGGGGGACCGCCCGGGCCAATGAGCAGTTCTTC | CASRGTARANEQFF